The clone carrying this T cell receptor (beta chain) was observed once. This specimen comes from a study of shared clonotypes between healthy human individuals. The authors loaded roughly 200 ng DNA, about 30,000 T cell genomes, into sorted-subset replicate PCRs. Produced via immunoSEQ multiplex PCR; TCRdb's table is partial and in-frame only. The repertoire has about 2.3 million clones, roughly 92% of them found once; the top ten carry 0.37%. V shed 0 bases, J shed 5 bases, and the junction held 19 bases outside the gene matches. The CDR3 consists of 19 residues. Germline V CDR1 and CDR2: LGHNT, FRNRAP.

Input material: naive CD4+ T cells from PBMCs. Subset described: CD45RA+ positively selected. J is TRBJ2-7 and V is TRBV12-5; 7 bases line up with TRBD1. The origin of this receptor is a man aged 18 to 29 in good health. Some clones in this sample may be carry-over from other donors' samples. This CDR3 is CASGLVMLGTEKPRDEQYF. CDR3 DNA: TGTGCTAGTGGTTTGGTAATGTTGGGGACAGAAAAACCAAGGGACGAGCAGTACTTC. Looking up the rest from reference TRBV12-5 and TRBJ2-7 gives the full variable domain: DARVTQTPRHKVTEMGQEVTMRCQPILGHNTVFWYRQTMMQGLELLAYFRNRAPLDDSGMPKDRFSAEMPDATLATLKIQPSEPRDSAVYFCASGLVMLGTEKPRDEQYFGPGTRLTVT.